This TCR beta chain was profiled in a study of blood T cell repertoires in COVID-19 (TCRdb year 2020). Regarding the complete study: Collaborator samples came from the United States, Italy and Spain and covered acute and convalescent phases of COVID-19. Deeply sampled blood TCRbeta repertoires from subjects exposed to, actively infected with, or recovered from COVID-19 were included in the dataset. The prospective study material was composed of cDNA or gDNA derived from T cells, B-cell-depleted T cells, or PBMCs. The sample metadata nearly always contained a de-identified subject ID, COVID-19 status, age in years and sex. The repertoires were made available in a free public database intended to serve as a resource for research on the immune response to SARS-CoV-2. Where HLA class I and class II types were available, the types were taken from metadata supplied by the sample provider, not from assay-based typing. Samples were obtained from the ongoing ImmuneRACE study (first 160 participants) and from over a thousand subjects provided by 6 global collaborators.

Concerning this clone: This clone's antigen is unknown. No much larger clone is present one base from it, and per-base qualities are unavailable.

Enrolling through a virtual design, the prospective study's participants ranged in age from roughly 18 to 95 years and lived across around 25 United States geographic areas. In the prospective study, cohorts were assigned on the basis of participant-reported clinical history obtained from a screening survey and a study questionnaire. Exposed participants had been in contact with someone with a PCR-confirmed or clinician-diagnosed COVID-19 case within 2 weeks of study entry. Each participant in the prospective study had whole blood, serum and a nasopharyngeal or oropharyngeal swab collected by mobile phlebotomists. Over a roughly two-month period, participants in the prospective study had the option of providing additional blood draws and questionnaires. Before DNA extraction, prospective study blood samples were shipped either frozen or at room temperature. The immunoSEQ Assay, a bias-controlled multiplex PCR, was used to amplify TCRbeta CDR3 regions from genomic DNA. The paper's data handling went like this. Nucleated cell counts per sample were estimated from amplification of reference gene primers within the assay. Sequence reads were collapsed and filtered to measure the absolute abundance of every unique TCRbeta CDR3 rearrangement. Productive Simpson clonality was computed per sample as the square root of Simpson's diversity index over productive rearrangements. TCRdb holds this immuneACCESS table with in-frame rearrangements only. Some clones are missing; in checked studies, unresolved V genes explain under half, and the rest has no known cause. V, J and clone size are those of that table, while D and trimming were read from the DNA. The sample contains some 180,000 clones, 80% of them found a single time. Under 15% of the sample is held by the ten biggest clonotypes.

The research as a whole found: The quantity of clinical and demographic metadata differed by source and by participant and was supplied without curation.

CDR3 length: 15 amino acids, cysteine to phenylalanine. This entry keeps only the CDR3 DNA: 45 bases, framed from base 1. CDR1 SGHTA and CDR2 FQGNSA were looked up in the germline V gene. Trimming at the junction amounts to 4 bases on V and 0 bases on J, and the germline ends lie 10 bases apart. The sequence links TRBV7-2 to TRBJ2-4; the D gene is perhaps TRBD2, from 6 matching bases. The sequenced material came from PBMCs or T cells enriched from blood (not recorded which). The receptor was derived from a man in his sixties who had been exposed to COVID-19. Here is the DNA: TGTGCCAGCAGCTCACCGGGACTAGCCAAAAACATTCAGTACTTC. This yields the protein CASSSPGLAKNIQYF.